The 18 T cell receptor beta chains below all came from one sample that was sequenced in a study of T cell responses to AZD1222 COVID-19 vaccine. Profiling relied on immunoSEQ multiplex PCR, and the TCRdb table lists in-frame clones only, not all of them. This table has around 150,000 clones, around four fifths appearing once. This sample comprised peripheral blood, obtained on day 0 of AZD1222 vaccination. These receptors all stem from an adult in good health.

The CDR3 protein is CASTHQGNTEAFF. CDR3 nucleotides: TGTGCCAGTACCCATCAAGGGAACACTGAAGCTTTCTTT. The chain is built from TRBV19 and TRBJ1-1; D unresolved. The CDR3 is 13 residues long. Germline V lookup: CDR1 LNHDA, CDR2 SQIVND (reference sequence). Deletions cut 7 bases from V and 1 base from J, with 10 bases between.

The chain joins TRBV6-4 to TRBJ2-2; no reliable D call. CDR3 length equals 18 residues. Germline CDR1 MRHNA, CDR2 SNTAGT. Trimming shortened V by 3 bases and J by 4 bases, and 21 bases separated the two germline ends. Here the CDR3 reads CASSESAPTRVFTGELFF. The CDR3 coding sequence is TGTGCCAGCAGTGAGTCGGCCCCTACCCGGGTCTTCACCGGGGAGCTGTTTTTT.

The chain is built from TRBV15 and TRBJ1-4, with D possibly being TRBD1 (5 bases). The CDR3 loop spans 14 amino acids. The ends were cut back, 8 bases at V and 5 bases at J, with 15 bases in the middle. Germline V gene data show CDR1 as LNHNV and CDR2 as YYDKDF (reference sequence). The chain's CDR3 is CATGQRGHNEKLFF. In nucleotides, the CDR3 is TGTGCCACCGGTCAAAGAGGACACAATGAAAAACTGTTTTTT. The variable domain in full, completed from reference TRBV15 and TRBJ1-4, reads DAMVIQNPRYQVTQFGKPVTLSCSQTLNHNVMYWYQQKSSQAPKLLFHYYDKDFNNEADTPDNFQSRRPNTSFCFLDIRSPGLGDTAMYLCATGQRGHNEKLFFGSGTQLSVL.

The genes are TRBV28 and TRBJ1-3; D is undetermined. CDR1 and CDR2 from the germline V gene are MDHEN and SYDVKM. The CDR3 totals 15 residues. Trimming shortened V by 2 bases and J by 0 bases, and 8 bases separated the two germline ends. The CDR3 DNA reads TGTGCCAGCAGTTTAAGAGGGAGCTCTGGAAACACCATATATTTT. This codes for CASSLRGSSGNTIYF.

This clone was counted a single time. The chain couples TRBV7-2 to TRBJ1-6; D gene unclear. CDR1 SGHTA and CDR2 FQGNSA come from the germline V gene. CDR3 length equals 16 residues. Trimming shortened V by 2 bases and J by 7 bases, and 15 bases separated the two germline ends. CDR3 in DNA: TGTGCCAGCAGCTTATACCCAAGCGGATTGAATTCACCCCTCCACTTT. It yields the protein CASSLYPSGLNSPLHF.

This clone turned up a few times. The genes are TRBV6-2 or TRBV6-3 and TRBJ2-7; maybe TRBD2 (6 bases). Per the germline V gene, CDR1 is MNHEY and CDR2 is SVGEGT. V was cut by 5 bases and J by 9 bases, with 14 bases left in between. This CDR3 has 12 amino acids. Here the CDR3 reads CASSPSGVVQYF. The CDR3 nucleotides read TGTGCCAGCAGTCCGTCGGGGGTGGTGCAGTACTTC.

This clone was seen more than once but under ten times. The rearrangement joins TRBV28 to TRBJ1-6; 7 bases are a match to TRBD1. Germline values: CDR1 MDHEN, CDR2 SYDVKM. V lost 6 bases and J lost 10; bases outside the gene matches: 9. This CDR3 comprises 14 residues. The CDR3 sequence is CASRYRGGGSPLHF. CDR3 DNA sequence: TGTGCCAGCAGGTACAGGGGAGGAGGATCACCCCTCCACTTT.

V usage is TRBV5-1 and J usage is TRBJ2-1, with D tentatively TRBD1 (6 bases). V lost 0 bases and J 4 bases, leaving 20 bases between the germline ends. This CDR3 is 18 amino acids long. CDR1 and CDR2 (germline): SGHRS, YFSETQ. DNA for the CDR3: TGCGCCAGCAGCTTGGTAATGGACAGAACCTGGACATACAATGAGCAGTTCTTC. Its protein is CASSLVMDRTWTYNEQFF.

In DNA, the CDR3 is TGTGCCAGCAGCTGGGACAGGGGCGTGAATGGCTACACCTTC. Translation gives CASSWDRGVNGYTF. The chain uses TRBV5-6 and TRBJ1-2; 10 positions match TRBD1. In germline, CDR1 is SGHDT, CDR2 YYEEEE. V lost 3 bases and J lost 6; bases outside the gene matches: 5. CDR3 length: 14 residues. The entire variable domain, with the rest obtained from reference TRBV5-6 and TRBJ1-2, is as follows: DAGVTQSPTHLIKTRGQQVTLRCSPKSGHDTVSWYQQALGQGPQFIFQYYEEEERQRGNFPDRFSGHQFPNYSSELNVNALLLGDSALYLCASSWDRGVNGYTFGSGTRLTVV.

The J gene is TRBJ2-7, the V gene TRBV28; 8 positions agree with TRBD1. In germline, CDR1 is MDHEN, CDR2 SYDVKM. CDR3 length equals 15 residues. V lost 6 bases, J lost 2 bases, and 9 bases stayed unmatched. The CDR3 reads CASRATGTGTYEQYF. The CDR3 DNA sequence: TGTGCCAGCAGGGCTACTGGGACAGGTACCTACGAGCAGTACTTC.

The chain links TRBV6-1 to TRBJ1-6; D is undetermined. The CDR3 runs 12 residues. The V end lost 0 bases, the J end lost 14 bases, and 8 bases lay between the germline ends. CDR1 is MNHNS, CDR2 SASEGT, per germline. CDR3 nucleotide sequence: TGTGCCAGCAGTGAAGCGTCCGGGACCCTCCACTTT. This encodes CASSEASGTLHF.

The rearrangement joins TRBV27 to TRBJ2-5; tentatively, D is TRBD1 (6 bases). The CDR3 contains 17 residues. Germline CDR1 is MNHEY and CDR2 is SMNVEV (reference sequence). The V end lost 5 bases, the J end lost 1 base, and 20 bases lay between the germline ends. The CDR3 coding sequence is TGTGCCAGCAGTCCGAAAGTCTGGGTACAGGGCCAAGAGACCCAGTACTTC. Translated, it gives CASSPKVWVQGQETQYF.

The chain combines TRBV2 with TRBJ2-2; perhaps TRBD2 as D (6 bases). Germline V gene sequence: CDR1 SNHLY, CDR2 FYNNEI. With 8 bases removed from V and 0 bases from J, the gap between germline ends came to 13 bases. The CDR3 length is 15 residues. CDR3 loop: CASGGQGTNTGELFF. The CDR3, as DNA: TGTGCCAGCGGAGGGCAGGGTACGAACACCGGGGAGCTGTTTTTT.

V and J are TRBV3-1 (or the pseudogene TRBV3-2) and TRBJ1-5; the D is unclear. V was cut by 1 base and J by 4 bases, with 2 bases left in between. Germline lookup yields CDR1 LGHDT and CDR2 YNNKEL (reference sequence). There are 12 residues in the CDR3. In DNA, the CDR3 is TGTGCCAGCAGCCAAGTTAATCAGCCCCAGCATTTT. It is translated as CASSQVNQPQHF.

V and J are TRBV27 and TRBJ2-7; D possibly uses TRBD1 or TRBD2 (5 bases each). There are 14 residues in the CDR3. V lost 8 bases to trimming and J lost 3 bases, with 17 bases between them. Germline CDR1 is MNHEY and CDR2 is SMNVEV (reference sequence). The CDR3, as DNA: TGTGCCAGCTCCGGGACCCTCCCGGGCTACGAGCAGTACTTC. Its translation is CASSGTLPGYEQYF.

This chain connects TRBV12-3 or TRBV12-4 to TRBJ1-5; D gene uncertain. V was clipped by 1 base and J by 6 bases, with 7 bases between them. This CDR3 is 13 amino acids long. The CDR3 bases are TGTGCCAGCAGTTTAGAAAGGCTTCAGCCCCAGCATTTT. It codes for CASSLERLQPQHF.

V gene TRBV7-2 combines with J gene TRBJ2-7, with no clear D. CDR3 length: 9 residues. CDR1 is SGHTA and CDR2 is FQGNSA in the germline V gene. Trimming pared 8 bases from V and 5 bases from J, leaving 4 bases between. The CDR3 DNA reads TGTGCCAGCGGTGACGAGCAGTACTTC. This sequence encodes CASGDEQYF.

By share of the sample, this clone is medium-sized. The V call is TRBV6-6, the J call TRBJ1-6, with D possibly being TRBD1 (5 bases). Trimming cost V 5 bases and J 5 bases, with 10 bases left between them. Germline lookup yields CDR1 MNHNY and CDR2 SVGAGI (reference sequence). The CDR3 runs 14 residues. As DNA, the CDR3 is TGTGCCAGCAGTCCCCCAGGGAATAATTCACCCCTCCACTTT. Its protein is CASSPPGNNSPLHF.